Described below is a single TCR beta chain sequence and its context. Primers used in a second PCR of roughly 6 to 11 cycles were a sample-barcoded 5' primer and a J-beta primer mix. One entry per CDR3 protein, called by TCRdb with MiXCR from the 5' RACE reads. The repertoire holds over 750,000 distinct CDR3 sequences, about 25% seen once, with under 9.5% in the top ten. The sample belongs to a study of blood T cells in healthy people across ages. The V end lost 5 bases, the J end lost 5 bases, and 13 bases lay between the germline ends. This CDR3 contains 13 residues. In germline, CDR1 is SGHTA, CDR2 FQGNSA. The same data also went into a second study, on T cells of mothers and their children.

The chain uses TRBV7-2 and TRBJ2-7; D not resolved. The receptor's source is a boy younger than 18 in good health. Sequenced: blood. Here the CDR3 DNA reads TGTGCCAGCAGCGTCCAAAGATTGGACGAGCAGTACTTC. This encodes CASSVQRLDEQYF.